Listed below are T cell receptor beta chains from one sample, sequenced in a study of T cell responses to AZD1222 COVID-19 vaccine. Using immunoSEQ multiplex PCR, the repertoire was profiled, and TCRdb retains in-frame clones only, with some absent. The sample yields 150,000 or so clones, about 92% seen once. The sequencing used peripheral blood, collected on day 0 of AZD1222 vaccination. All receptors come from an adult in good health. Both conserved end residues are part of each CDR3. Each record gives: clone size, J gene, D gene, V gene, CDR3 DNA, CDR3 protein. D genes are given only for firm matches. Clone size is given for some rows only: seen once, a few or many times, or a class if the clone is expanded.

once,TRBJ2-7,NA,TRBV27,TGTGCCAGCAGTTTAACCAGTCCCTACGAGCAGTACTTC,CASSLTSPYEQYF
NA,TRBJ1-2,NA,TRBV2,TGTGCCACCTTAGACAGACACTATGGCTACACCTTC,CATLDRHYGYTF
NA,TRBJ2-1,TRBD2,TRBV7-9,TGTGCCAGCAGTCCCAGACTAGCCTTCTCCTACAATGAGCAGTTCTTC,CASSPRLAFSYNEQFF
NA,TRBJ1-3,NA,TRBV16,TGTGCCAGCAGCTCCCACCGGGACACATACTCTGGAAACACCATATATTTT,CASSSHRDTYSGNTIYF
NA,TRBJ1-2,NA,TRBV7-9,TGTGCCAGCAGCTTAGTGGCAGGCCCCGCCGACTATGGCTACACCTTC,CASSLVAGPADYGYTF
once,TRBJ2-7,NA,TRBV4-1,TGCGCCAGCAGCCGAGTACAGGGAATTATACCCTACGAGCAGTACTTC,CASSRVQGIIPYEQYF
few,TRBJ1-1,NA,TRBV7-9,TGTGCCAGCAGAGAGAACACTGAAGCTTTCTTT,CASRENTEAFF
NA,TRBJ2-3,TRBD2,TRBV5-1,TGCGCCAGCACCCTTGATGGGGGGGTAGATACGCAGTATTTT,CASTLDGGVDTQYF
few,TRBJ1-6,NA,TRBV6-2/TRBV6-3,TGTGCCAGCAGTTACGACGCCGGGACTGGTAATTCACCCCTCCACTTT,CASSYDAGTGNSPLHF
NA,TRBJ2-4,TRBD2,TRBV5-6,TGTGCCAGCACCCGGGAGGGGGGCGTGTACATTCAGTACTTC,CASTREGGVYIQYF
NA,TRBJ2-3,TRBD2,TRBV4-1,TGCGCCAGCAGCCAAGAGGGACTAGGGGCACCCCCAGATACGCAGTATTTT,CASSQEGLGAPPDTQYF
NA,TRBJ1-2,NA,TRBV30,TGTGCCTGGAGTACCAGCTATGGCTACACCTTC,CAWSTSYGYTF
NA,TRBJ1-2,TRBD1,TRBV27,TGTGCCAGCAGTTTGTTACTGGACAGGGGATTGGGTGGCTACACCTTC,CASSLLLDRGLGGYTF
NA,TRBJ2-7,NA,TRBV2,TGTGCCAGCAGTGGAGGGCAGACTACCTACGAGCAGTACTTC,CASSGGQTTYEQYF
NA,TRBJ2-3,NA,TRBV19,TGTGCCAGTAGCCTCGACTTGGGTACGCAGTATTTT,CASSLDLGTQYF
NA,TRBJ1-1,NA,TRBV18,TGTGCCAGCTCACCACCGGCTAGGGCCCTAAGGGGTGAAGCTTTCTTT,CASSPPARALRGEAFF
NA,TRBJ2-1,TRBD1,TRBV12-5,TGTGCTAGTGGTCCCCGGGACAGGGGGCTGGTAGCGGGGGGTTCTGAGCAGTTCTTC,CASGPRDRGLVAGGSEQFF
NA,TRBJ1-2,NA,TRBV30,TGTGCCTGGAGTGTCCCGGGACCGATGTCTTATGGCTACACCTTC,CAWSVPGPMSYGYTF
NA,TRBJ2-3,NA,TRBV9,TGTGCCAGCATCCCCAGCTGGGGGGGGCACACCACAGATACGCAGTATTTT,CASIPSWGGHTTDTQYF
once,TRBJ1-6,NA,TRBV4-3,TGCGCCAGCAGCCAAGAGCCGAGTTCACCCCTCCACTTT,CASSQEPSSPLHF
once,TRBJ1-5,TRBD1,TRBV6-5,TGTGCCAGCAGTCCCCTCAGGGGGAATCAGCCCCAGCATTTT,CASSPLRGNQPQHF
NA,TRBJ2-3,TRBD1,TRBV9,TGTGCCAGCAGCGGGGACAGGATCACAGATACGCAGTATTTT,CASSGDRITDTQYF
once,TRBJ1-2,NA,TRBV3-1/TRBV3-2,TGTGCCAGCAGCCAAGGCTTCCGACCCTCCTGGGGCTATGGCTACACCTTC,CASSQGFRPSWGYGYTF
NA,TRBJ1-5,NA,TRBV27,TGTGCCAGCAGTCACCTCTCGACAGGCCGAAATCAGCCCCAGCATTTT,CASSHLSTGRNQPQHF
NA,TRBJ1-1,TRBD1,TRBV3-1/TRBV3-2,TGTGCCAGCAGCCAAGATCCCCATCCTTCGACAGGGCCGGCTTTCTTT,CASSQDPHPSTGPAFF
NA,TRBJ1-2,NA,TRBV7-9,TGTGCCAGCAGTCCTACAGGGCCTAACTATGGCTACACCTTC,CASSPTGPNYGYTF
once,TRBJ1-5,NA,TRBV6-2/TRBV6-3,TGTGCCAGCAGTTACAATCGAGGGGATCAGCCCCAGCATTTT,CASSYNRGDQPQHF
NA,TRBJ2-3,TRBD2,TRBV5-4,TGTGCCAGCAGCTTGGGGAGCGGGGGGGCAGATACGCAGTATTTT,CASSLGSGGADTQYF
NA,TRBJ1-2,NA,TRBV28,TGTGCCAGCAGTTCCACGCCTCTCTATGGCTACACCTTC,CASSSTPLYGYTF
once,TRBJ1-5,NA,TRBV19,TGTGCCACGGGGGCGTTCGGGGGAAGCAATCAGCCCCAGCATTTT,CATGAFGGSNQPQHF
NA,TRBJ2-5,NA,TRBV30,TGTGCCTGGAGTGTAAATGGGGAGACCCAGTACTTC,CAWSVNGETQYF
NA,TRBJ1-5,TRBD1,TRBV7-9,TGTGCCAGCAGCCCCGGGACAGGGGCCTATCAGCCCCAGCATTTT,CASSPGTGAYQPQHF
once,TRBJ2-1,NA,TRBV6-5,TGTGCCAGCAGTTACTCTGGGGCGGTTGAGCAGTTCTTC,CASSYSGAVEQFF
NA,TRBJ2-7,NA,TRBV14,TGTGCCAGCAGCTCCGGGCTAGCCTACGAGCAGTACTTC,CASSSGLAYEQYF
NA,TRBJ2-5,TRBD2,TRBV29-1,TGCAGCGTTGTCCCGACTAGCGGGGGACCTCAAGAGACCCAGTACTTC,CSVVPTSGGPQETQYF
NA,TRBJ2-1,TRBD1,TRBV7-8,TGTGCCAGCAGACTAGACAGGGGAGCCTACAATGAGCAGTTCTTC,CASRLDRGAYNEQFF
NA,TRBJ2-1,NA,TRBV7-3,TGTGCCAGCAGCTTAAACAGCCAATTGCGGGGTGAGCAGTTCTTC,CASSLNSQLRGEQFF
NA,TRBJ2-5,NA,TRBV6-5,TGTGCCAGCAGTTACTCAGCCCAAGAGACCCAGTACTTC,CASSYSAQETQYF
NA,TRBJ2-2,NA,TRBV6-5,TGTGCCAGCAGCCTCCGGGGTAGCACCGGGGAGCTGTTTTTT,CASSLRGSTGELFF
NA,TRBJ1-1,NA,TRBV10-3,TGTGCCATCAGTGAGTCGAGCAGGGTGGTCACTGAAGCTTTCTTT,CAISESSRVVTEAFF
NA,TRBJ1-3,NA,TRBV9,TGTGCCAGCAGCGAAGGGAACTCTGGAAACACCATATATTTT,CASSEGNSGNTIYF
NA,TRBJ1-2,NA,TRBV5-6,TGTGCCAGCAGCTTGGCTTCCGGAAACTATGGCTACACCTTC,CASSLASGNYGYTF